The clone carrying this TCR beta chain was found a few times. Its specificity is unknown. Trimming took 0 bases from V and 4 from J, leaving 7 bases between them. This CDR3 spans 13 amino acids. The germline V gene has CDR1 SGHRS and CDR2 YFSETQ. The data were obtained in a study of T cell repertoires in cytomegalovirus infection. Looking at the study overall: Public TCR beta signatures indicated both CMV infection and matching HLA type.

Overall study findings and caveats: HLA-C-restricted CMV clonotypes gave the most frequent clonotype in two of eight donors. Individuals carrying CMV plus the relevant HLA were identified by cumulative frequency of public TCR beta families.

TCRdb passed the reads through MiXCR, listing each CDR3 protein once. The data contain some 100,000 distinct CDR3 sequences, more than 20% of them seen just once; the ten biggest clones take up about two fifths. Sequencing was performed on CD8+ T cells from PBMCs. This clonotype originated in a human donor in good health (CMV status not recorded). Some clones in this sample may be carry-over from other donors' samples. The chain combines TRBV5-1 with TRBJ1-2, with a weak D call TRBD1 (5 bases). The CDR3, as DNA: TGCGCCAGCAGCTTGGCCGGGGGCTATGGCTACACCTTC. Its translation: CASSLAGGYGYTF.